One sample yielded the 10 T cell receptor beta chains listed below, sequenced in a study of blood T cell repertoires in COVID-19. Here immunoSEQ multiplex PCR was the method, and the copy in TCRdb shows in-frame clones only, minus some. The sample contains about 120,000 clones, just under 85% of which appear only once. Sequencing was performed on peripheral blood. Receptor source: a man aged 70 or older with active or convalescent COVID-19.

The CDR3 nucleotides read TGTGCCAGCAGTTTTGGGAGGGGTGCGACCCAGTACTTC. This codes for CASSFGRGATQYF. The rearrangement uses TRBV12-3 or TRBV12-4 and TRBJ2-5, with 7 bases identical to TRBD2. The trim removed 3 bases at V and 7 bases at J, leaving 5 bases unmatched. There are 13 residues in the CDR3.

This sequence joins TRBV11-1 and TRBJ2-3, with 13 bases aligning to TRBD2. Germline V gene sequence: CDR1 SGHAT, CDR2 FQDESV (reference sequence). V lost 5 bases, J lost 4 bases, and 6 bases stayed unmatched. This CDR3 contains 16 residues. This CDR3 is CASSPPTSGGSDTQYF. The CDR3 DNA is TGTGCCAGCAGCCCACCGACTAGCGGGGGGTCAGATACGCAGTATTTT.

The chain uses TRBV28 and TRBJ1-2; the match to TRBD1 covers 7 bases. This CDR3 is built from 13 residues. The V gene's germline CDR1 is MDHEN and CDR2 SYDVKM. J gave up 4 bases and V 9 bases, and 8 bases lay outside the gene matches. The CDR3 loop is CASFRGFGYGYTF. The CDR3 nucleotides are TGTGCCAGTTTCAGGGGGTTTGGCTATGGCTACACCTTC.

The rearrangement links TRBV12-3 or TRBV12-4 to TRBJ2-1; no definite D call. V was clipped by 1 base and J by 8 bases, with 3 bases between them. The length of the CDR3 is 11 residues. CDR3 DNA: TGTGCCAGCAGTTTAGTCGATGAGCAGTTCTTC. Residues: CASSLVDEQFF.

V is TRBV19 and J is TRBJ1-2; D unclear. Germline V CDR1 and CDR2: LNHDA, SQIVND (reference sequence). The CDR3 sequence is 13 residues long. V gave up 7 bases and J gave up 7 bases, with 16 bases separating them. CDR3 loop: CASKHPKEGGYTF. CDR3 nucleotide sequence: TGTGCCAGTAAACACCCGAAAGAGGGTGGCTACACCTTC.

The genes are TRBV19 and TRBJ1-5; TRBD1 aligns across 7 bases. This CDR3 has 15 residues. CDR1 and CDR2 (germline): LNHDA, SQIVND (reference sequence). J lost 0 bases, V lost 4 bases, and 3 bases had no gene match. In DNA form, the CDR3 reads TGTGCCAGTAGTAATCAGGGGGTTAGCAATCAGCCCCAGCATTTT. Amino acid sequence: CASSNQGVSNQPQHF.

This clone was detected only a few times. CDR3 sequence: CSVQKTGLVNTEAFF. The CDR3, as DNA: TGCAGCGTTCAGAAGACAGGGTTGGTGAACACTGAAGCTTTCTTT. The rearrangement joins TRBV29-1 to TRBJ1-1, with 7 bases identical to TRBD1. The CDR3 sequence is 15 residues long. Germline CDR1 is SQVTM and CDR2 is ANQGSEA. Trimming took 5 bases from V and 0 from J; bases not matched to a gene: 9. Complete variable domain (other parts from reference TRBV29-1 and TRBJ1-1): SAVISQKPSRDICQRGTSLTIQCQVDSQVTMMFWYRQQPGQSLTLIATANQGSEATYESGFVIDKFPISRPNLTFSTLTVSNMSPEDSSIYLCSVQKTGLVNTEAFFGQGTRLTVV.

The chain joins TRBV4-2 to TRBJ2-5; TRBD1 aligns across 10 bases. V dropped 0 bases and J dropped 4; count of bases not matched to a gene: 14. CDR3 length: 19 amino acids. From germline, CDR1 is LGHNA and CDR2 YNFKEQ. CDR3 bases: TGTGCCAGCAGCCAAGAATCCGGGACAGGGGTTTTATTGGGAGAGACCCAGTACTTC. Translated, it gives CASSQESGTGVLLGETQYF.

This clone has only one observation. Here the CDR3 DNA reads TGTGCCAGCAGTTTAGAGGGTTGGCGCAATCAGCCCCAGCATTTT. This encodes CASSLEGWRNQPQHF. The chain carries TRBV27 and TRBJ1-5; no clear D gene. The V gene's germline CDR1 is MNHEY and CDR2 SMNVEV (reference sequence). The CDR3 has 15 amino acids. V was cut by 2 bases and J by 2 bases, with 10 bases left in between.

The V call is TRBV12-3 or TRBV12-4, the J call TRBJ1-2; no firm D call. There are 13 residues in the CDR3. V lost 0 bases and J 8 bases, leaving 10 bases between the germline ends. The CDR3 reads CASSLAVLLGYTF. In nucleotides, the CDR3 is TGTGCCAGCAGTTTAGCGGTCCTACTAGGCTACACCTTC.